The 32 T cell receptor beta chains reported below all come from one sample, sequenced in a study of identical twins. MiXCR was run by TCRdb on the 5' RACE reads, yielding one entry per CDR3 protein. This sample carries 300,000 to 400,000 distinct CDR3 sequences, 8.5% to 10% of them seen once, and the ten largest clones take approximately 9.3%. Material for sequencing was naive T cells sorted from blood. The receptors derive from a woman in her forties or fifties in good health.

This clonotype was observed a few times. The J gene is TRBJ1-1, the V gene TRBV12-3 or TRBV12-4; perhaps TRBD1 as D (6 bases). V gave up 6 bases and J gave up 7 bases, with 18 bases separating them. The CDR3 covers 14 residues. This CDR3 reads CASRKEGTGYEAFF. The CDR3 DNA reads TGTGCCAGCAGGAAGGAGGGAACAGGGTATGAAGCTTTCTTT.

CDR3 in amino acids: CASSFGGMYSEAFF. The CDR3 nucleotides are TGTGCCAGCAGTTTTGGGGGAATGTATAGTGAAGCTTTCTTT. J is TRBJ1-1 and V is TRBV12-3 or TRBV12-4; possibly TRBD1 for D (5 bases). Trimming pared 3 bases from V and 7 bases from J, leaving 15 bases between. The CDR3 length is 14 residues.

The gene calls are TRBV20-1 and TRBJ2-2; 10 nucleotides match TRBD2. Germline lookup yields CDR1 DFQATT and CDR2 SNEGSKA (reference sequence). V shed 3 bases, J shed 10 bases, and the junction held 11 bases outside the gene matches. The CDR3 sequence is 15 residues long. The CDR3 spells CSASRASGSPEELFF. The CDR3 nucleotides are TGCAGTGCTAGTCGCGCTAGCGGGAGTCCCGAGGAGCTGTTTTTT.

This clonotype came up many times. The gene calls are TRBV6-5 and TRBJ1-6, with D perhaps TRBD1 (6 bases). CDR1 is MNHEY and CDR2 is SVGAGI in the germline V gene. The CDR3 spans 14 residues. V was trimmed by 4 bases and J by 5 bases, leaving 9 bases between them. The CDR3 loop is CASSLSGDNSPLHF. As DNA, the CDR3 is TGTGCCAGCAGTTTATCAGGGGATAATTCACCCCTCCACTTT.

In its sample, this clonotype was seen many times. This chain uses TRBV20-1 with TRBJ2-6; D gene ambiguous. The CDR3 contains 12 residues. V gave up 1 base and J gave up 4 bases, with 2 bases separating them. Germline CDR1 is DFQATT and CDR2 is SNEGSKA (reference sequence). In DNA form, the CDR3 reads TGCAGTGCTAGAGCGGGGGCCAACGTCCTGACTTTC. This gives the protein CSARAGANVLTF.

CDR3 bases: TGCGCCAGCAGCTTTACAGGGAACACTGAAGCTTTCTTT. This translates into CASSFTGNTEAFF. This chain connects TRBV5-1 to TRBJ1-1, with a weak D call TRBD1 (5 bases). Between the trimmed V and J ends, which lost 2 bases and 1 base, there was a span of 6 bases. The germline gives CDR1 SGHRS, CDR2 YFSETQ. The CDR3 contains 13 residues.

A few counts support this clonotype. The chain has TRBV20-1 and TRBJ2-5, with 16 bases aligning to TRBD2. The CDR3 extends over 16 amino acids. V shed 1 base, J shed 7 bases, and the junction held 6 bases outside the gene matches. Germline V CDR1 and CDR2: DFQATT, SNEGSKA (reference sequence). The CDR3 loop is CSARVGLAGGLVTQYF. The CDR3 nucleotides are TGCAGTGCTAGAGTGGGACTAGCGGGAGGGCTAGTGACCCAGTACTTC.

CDR3 DNA sequence: TGTGCCAGCTCACCCTTAGGACCCTCCCCGACAGAAGCTTTCTTT. Translating gives CASSPLGPSPTEAFF. The chain recombines TRBV18 with TRBJ1-1; D unresolved. The V gene lost 3 bases and the J gene lost 8 bases, with 19 bases spanning the gap. Germline CDR1 reads KGHSH; CDR2 reads LQKENI. The CDR3 contains 15 residues.

This clonotype was counted only a few times. CDR3 bases: TGCGCCAGCAGCCCGACGGGGGGGATCCTGGGCGAGCAGTACGTC. Translation: CASSPTGGILGEQYV. The rearrangement joins TRBV5-1 to TRBJ2-7, with 8 bases aligning to TRBD2. This CDR3 has 15 amino acids. Unmatched junction bases numbered 12, after V lost 4 bases and J lost 6 bases. Germline V gene sequence: CDR1 SGHRS, CDR2 YFSETQ.

This clonotype was observed many times. The CDR3 region is CASRQGGIQETQYF. The CDR3 nucleotides are TGTGCCAGCCGTCAAGGGGGTATCCAAGAGACCCAGTACTTC. The V gene is TRBV12-3 or TRBV12-4, the J gene TRBJ2-5, with D tentatively TRBD1 (6 bases). The CDR3 contains 14 residues. The ends were cut back, 8 bases at V and 1 base at J, with 14 bases in the middle.

The chain has TRBV24-1 and TRBJ2-1; no definite D call. Germline CDR1 and CDR2: KGHDR and SFDVKD. V was shortened by 2 bases and J by 7 bases, with 5 bases between the two germline ends. The CDR3 consists of 12 residues. CDR3 region: CATSDSENEQFF. The CDR3 DNA is TGTGCCACCAGTGATTCCGAAAATGAGCAGTTCTTC.

This clonotype has just a few counts. This chain connects TRBV20-1 to TRBJ1-2; D possibly corresponds to TRBD1 (5 bases). V was clipped by 6 bases and J by 7 bases, with 9 bases between them. The CDR3 has 10 residues. Germline assignment: CDR1 DFQATT and CDR2 SNEGSKA (reference sequence). CDR3 sequence reads: CSAYGTGYTF. For the CDR3, the DNA is TGCAGTGCGTACGGGACTGGCTACACCTTC.

The V and J genes are TRBV7-2 and TRBJ2-7; D is possibly TRBD1 (6 bases). The CDR3 has 13 residues. V lost 5 bases and J 5 bases, leaving 13 bases between the germline ends. Germline-derived CDR1 and CDR2 are SGHTA and FQGNSA. For the CDR3, the DNA is TGTGCCAGCAGCCGGGGACCAGGGGACGAGCAGTACTTC. Its translation: CASSRGPGDEQYF. Drawing the rest from reference TRBV7-2 and TRBJ2-7, the complete variable domain is GAGVSQSPSNKVTEKGKDVELRCDPISGHTALYWYRQSLGQGLEFLIYFQGNSAPDKSGLPSDRFSAERTGGSVSTLTIQRTQQEDSAVYLCASSRGPGDEQYFGPGTRLTVT.

V gene TRBV10-3 combines with J gene TRBJ1-1; D gene uncertain. The germline V gene has CDR1 ENHRY and CDR2 SYGVKD. The CDR3 totals 17 residues. V lost 0 bases and J lost 1, with 15 bases in between. The CDR3 here is CAISESKRGGGNTEAFF. Here the CDR3 DNA reads TGTGCCATCAGTGAGTCGAAGCGGGGTGGAGGGAACACTGAAGCTTTCTTT.

In its sample, this clonotype was seen many times. The chain employs TRBV12-3 or TRBV12-4 and TRBJ1-1; D gene ambiguous. CDR3 length: 14 amino acids. Trimming removed 6 bases from V and 4 bases from J, with 15 bases in between. CDR3 sequence (DNA): TGTGCCAGCAGACCCTCATCCGGATCCACTGAAGCTTTCTTT. It specifies CASRPSSGSTEAFF.

This chain uses TRBV5-6 with TRBJ2-5, with D perhaps assigned TRBD1 or TRBD2 (6 bases each). Germline V CDR1 and CDR2: SGHDT, YYEEEE. This CDR3 region has 14 residues. The germline V and J ends were trimmed by 0 bases and 5 bases, with 11 bases remaining between them. This CDR3 reads CASSLAIGGETQYF. Here the CDR3 DNA reads TGTGCCAGCAGCTTGGCCATCGGGGGCGAGACCCAGTACTTC.

This clonotype was observed a handful of times. The gene calls are TRBV5-1 and TRBJ2-1; 10 bases line up with TRBD1. The germline CDR1 and CDR2 sequences are SGHRS and YFSETQ. V lost 4 bases to trimming and J lost 14 bases; unmatched junction nucleotides: 9. This CDR3 has 13 amino acids. The CDR3 DNA reads TGCGCCAGCAGCCCGAGACAGGGGGCGGGGGAGTTCTTC. Translated, it gives CASSPRQGAGEFF.

The chain has TRBV20-1 and TRBJ2-2, with 10 nucleotides matching TRBD2. CDR3 size: 15 residues. The J segment lost 4 bases and the V segment lost 2 bases, leaving 4 bases of the junction unmatched. Germline loops: CDR1 DFQATT, CDR2 SNEGSKA (reference sequence). For the CDR3, the DNA is TGCAGTGCTAGATTGGCTAGCGGGGGCACCGGGGAGCTGTTTTTT. Protein sequence: CSARLASGGTGELFF.

The chain couples TRBV29-1 to TRBJ1-4; 9 bases align to TRBD1. The CDR3 length is 13 residues. The junction had 5 bases not matched to a gene; V was cut back by 5 bases and J by 7 bases. Per the germline V gene, CDR1 is SQVTM and CDR2 is ANQGSEA. The CDR3 reads CSVSGTGFEKLFF. In nucleotides, the CDR3 is TGCAGCGTTTCCGGGACAGGGTTTGAAAAACTGTTTTTT.

This clonotype has a handful of counts. This sequence joins TRBV3-1 and TRBJ2-7; D unresolved. CDR1 and CDR2 (germline): LGHDT, YNNKEL (reference sequence). This CDR3 has 14 amino acids. V was shortened by 4 bases and J by 7 bases, with 17 bases between the two germline ends. As DNA, the CDR3 is TGTGCCAGCAGCCTAGCAGCGAGCATGGGGGAGCAGTACGTC. It translates to CASSLAASMGEQYV.

The table lists this clonotype with many counts. The rearrangement uses TRBV5-1 and TRBJ2-5; no clear D gene. V lost 0 bases and J 5 bases, leaving 2 bases between the germline ends. Germline V gene sequence: CDR1 SGHRS, CDR2 YFSETQ. The CDR3 runs 11 residues. CDR3 coding DNA: TGCGCCAGCAGCTTGGATGAGACCCAGTACTTC. Its protein product is CASSLDETQYF.

This clonotype showed up many times. The CDR3, as DNA: TGTGCCAGCAGTTCCTACACCGGGGAGCTGTTTTTT. It is translated as CASSSYTGELFF. The genes are TRBV28 and TRBJ2-2, with D unresolved. From germline, CDR1 is MDHEN and CDR2 SYDVKM. The CDR3 loop spans 12 amino acids. V lost 4 bases to trimming and J lost 3 bases, with 3 bases between them.

At least ten counts were recorded for this clonotype. The CDR3 DNA reads TGTGCCAGCAGCCAGGACAGTCCCTACGAGCAGTACTTC. Encoded protein: CASSQDSPYEQYF. The chain recombines TRBV3-1 with TRBJ2-7; tentatively, D is TRBD1 (6 bases). From germline, CDR1 is LGHDT and CDR2 YNNKEL (reference sequence). V was pared by 3 bases and J by 2 bases, with 8 bases between. The CDR3 covers 13 residues.

The genes are TRBV5-4 and TRBJ1-6; a weak D match, TRBD1 (6 bases). This CDR3 is 16 amino acids long. The germline CDR1 and CDR2 sequences are SGHNT and YYREEE (reference sequence). V was trimmed by 2 bases and J by 6 bases, leaving 15 bases between them. In nucleotides, the CDR3 is TGTGCCAGCAGCTTACTCAGGGGTACTCCTAATTCACCCCTCCACTTT. It yields the protein CASSLLRGTPNSPLHF. Together with reference TRBV5-4 and TRBJ1-6, the CDR3 gives the full variable domain: ETGVTQSPTHLIKTRGQQVTLRCSSQSGHNTVSWYQQALGQGPQFIFQYYREEENGRGNFPPRFSGLQFPNYSSELNVNALELDDSALYLCASSLLRGTPNSPLHFGNGTRLTVT.

This clonotype was counted many times. The chain joins TRBV11-2 to TRBJ2-2; D may correspond to TRBD1 or TRBD2 (5 bases each). The CDR3 spans 15 residues. Germline CDR1 is SGHAT and CDR2 is FQNNGV. With 6 bases removed from V and 4 bases from J, the gap between germline ends came to 15 bases. The CDR3, as DNA: TGTGCCAGCAGTTTTACCGGGGCTGCCACCGGGGAGCTGTTTTTT. Protein sequence: CASSFTGAATGELFF.

The sample holds many counts of this clonotype. The rearrangement links TRBV5-1 to TRBJ2-1; TRBD2 agrees at 7 bases. The CDR3 consists of 16 residues. Germline CDR1 reads SGHRS; CDR2 reads YFSETQ. Germline trimming cut 0 bases from V and 6 bases from J; bases unmatched to any gene: 9. This chain's CDR3 is CASSLEWSGGGNEQFF. CDR3 in DNA: TGCGCCAGCAGCTTGGAGTGGTCCGGCGGGGGCAATGAGCAGTTCTTC. Drawing the rest from reference TRBV5-1 and TRBJ2-1, the complete variable domain is KAGVTQTPRYLIKTRGQQVTLSCSPISGHRSVSWYQQTPGQGLQFLFEYFSETQRNKGNFPGRFSGRQFSNSRSEMNVSTLELGDSALYLCASSLEWSGGGNEQFFGPGTRLTVL.

Only a few counts were recorded for this clonotype. This rearrangement joins TRBV24-1 to TRBJ2-3, with 7 positions matching TRBD2. This CDR3 region has 14 residues. With 9 bases clipped from V and 2 bases from J, the junction kept 7 bases outside the gene matches. Germline CDR1 is KGHDR and CDR2 is SFDVKD. The CDR3 is CATSREVDTDTQYF. CDR3 DNA: TGTGCCACCTCCCGGGAGGTCGACACAGATACGCAGTATTTT.

The chain recombines TRBV5-6 with TRBJ2-1; D not resolved. V was cut by 4 bases and J by 4 bases, with 15 bases left in between. This CDR3 region has 15 residues. Germline CDR1 reads SGHDT; CDR2 reads YYEEEE. CDR3 in amino acids: CASSLRRNQYNEQFF. Here the CDR3 DNA reads TGTGCCAGCAGCCTCAGGAGAAACCAATACAATGAGCAGTTCTTC.

This clonotype was seen repeatedly, ten times or more. The chain recombines TRBV29-1 with TRBJ2-1; tentatively, D is TRBD2 (6 bases). This CDR3 spans 14 amino acids. Germline V lookup: CDR1 SQVTM, CDR2 ANQGSEA. V was trimmed by 6 bases and J by 0 bases, leaving 12 bases between them. The CDR3 DNA is TGCAGCGTAAGGCGGGATAACTCCTACAATGAGCAGTTCTTC. Residues: CSVRRDNSYNEQFF.

In DNA form, the CDR3 reads TGCAGTGCTAGAGGTTCGACTAGCGGGAGATCTATAACCGGGGAGCTGTTTTTT. Protein: CSARGSTSGRSITGELFF. The chain couples TRBV20-1 to TRBJ2-2; 12 bases are a match to TRBD2. Germline V gene lookup returns CDR1 DFQATT and CDR2 SNEGSKA (reference sequence). V lost 1 base to trimming and J lost 5 bases; unmatched junction nucleotides: 11. This CDR3 spans 18 amino acids.

The chain is built from TRBV7-9 and TRBJ2-7; no clear D. V lost 5 bases to trimming and J lost 3 bases, with 14 bases between them. The CDR3 consists of 14 residues. Germline CDR1 reads SEHNR; CDR2 reads FQNEAQ (reference sequence). The CDR3 loop is CASSPRAQFYEQYF. As DNA, the CDR3 is TGTGCCAGCAGCCCCCGGGCCCAGTTCTACGAGCAGTACTTC.

V is TRBV20-1 and J is TRBJ2-3; D may be TRBD2 (5 bases). The CDR3 contains 15 residues. Germline CDR1 reads DFQATT; CDR2 reads SNEGSKA (reference sequence). Trimming pared 5 bases from V and 9 bases from J, leaving 24 bases between. Here the CDR3 reads CSADGTPDGMITQYF. For the CDR3, the DNA is TGCAGTGCTGACGGTACGCCGGACGGGATGATAACGCAGTATTTT.